This TCR beta chain was profiled in a study of T cells in Graves' hyperthyroidism and ophthalmopathy. Points from the study as a whole: Through a model of 13 V-J features, ophthalmopathy was separated from stable hyperthyroidism.

Amplified TCR beta CDR3 regions derived from RNA transcripts. The HTBI primer set drove a first-round RT-PCR of the TCR CDR3. TCRdb ran MiXCR on the multiplex PCR reads and lists one entry per CDR3 protein. The sample includes 450,000 to 700,000 distinct CDR3 sequences, roughly 46% of them seen just once. This clonotype was seen at least ten times. The antigen is unknown. The CDR3 runs to 16 residues. Losses at the gene ends were 3 bases for V and 3 bases for J; bases not matched to a gene: 9. CDR1 and CDR2 from the germline V gene are SGHRS and YFSETQ. Specimen: peripheral blood or thyroid tissue (not recorded which). This chain links TRBV5-1 with TRBJ1-5, with TRBD1 identical over 7 bases. The clonotype was recovered from an adult woman with Graves' disease, either hyperthyroidism or ophthalmopathy (not recorded which). The CDR3 protein is CASSSLLTGNNQPQHF. In DNA form, the CDR3 reads TGCGCCAGCAGCTCCCTACTGACAGGGAACAATCAGCCCCAGCATTTT.